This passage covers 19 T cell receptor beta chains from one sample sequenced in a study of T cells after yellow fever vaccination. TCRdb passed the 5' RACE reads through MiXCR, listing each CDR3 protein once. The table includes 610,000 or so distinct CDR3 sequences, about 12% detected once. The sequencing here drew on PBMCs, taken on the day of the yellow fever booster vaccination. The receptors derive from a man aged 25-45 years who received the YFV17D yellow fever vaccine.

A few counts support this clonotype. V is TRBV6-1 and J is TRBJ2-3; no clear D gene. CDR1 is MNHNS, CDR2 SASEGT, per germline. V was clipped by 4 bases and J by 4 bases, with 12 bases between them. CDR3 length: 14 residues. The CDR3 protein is CASSATPRADTQYF. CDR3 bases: TGTGCCAGCAGTGCTACGCCGAGAGCAGATACGCAGTATTTT.

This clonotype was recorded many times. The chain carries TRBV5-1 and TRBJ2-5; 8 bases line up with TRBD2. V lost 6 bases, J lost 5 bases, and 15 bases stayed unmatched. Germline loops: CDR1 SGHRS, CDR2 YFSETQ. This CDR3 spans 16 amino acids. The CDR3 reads CASTRDPGLGSETQYF. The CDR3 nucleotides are TGCGCCAGCACCAGAGACCCGGGACTAGGGTCGGAGACCCAGTACTTC. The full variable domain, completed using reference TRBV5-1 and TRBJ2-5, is KAGVTQTPRYLIKTRGQQVTLSCSPISGHRSVSWYQQTPGQGLQFLFEYFSETQRNKGNFPGRFSGRQFSNSRSEMNVSTLELGDSALYLCASTRDPGLGSETQYFGPGTRLLVL.

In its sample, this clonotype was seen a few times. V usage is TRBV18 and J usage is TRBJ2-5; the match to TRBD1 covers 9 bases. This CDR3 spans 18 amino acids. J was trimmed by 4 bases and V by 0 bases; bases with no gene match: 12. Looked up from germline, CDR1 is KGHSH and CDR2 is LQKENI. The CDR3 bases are TGTGCCAGCTCACCACCGGAGACAGGGGGTGTGAGTGGAGAGACCCAGTACTTC. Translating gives CASSPPETGGVSGETQYF.

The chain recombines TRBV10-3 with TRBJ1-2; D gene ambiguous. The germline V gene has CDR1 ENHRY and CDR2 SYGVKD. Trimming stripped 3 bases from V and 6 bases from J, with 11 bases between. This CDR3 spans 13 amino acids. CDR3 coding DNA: TGTGCCATCAGTGATATGGATTTCAATGGCTACACCTTC. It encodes CAISDMDFNGYTF.

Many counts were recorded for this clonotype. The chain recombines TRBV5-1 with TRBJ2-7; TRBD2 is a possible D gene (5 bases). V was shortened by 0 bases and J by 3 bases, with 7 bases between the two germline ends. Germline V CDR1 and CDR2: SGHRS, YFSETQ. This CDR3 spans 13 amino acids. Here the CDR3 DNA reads TGCGCCAGCAGCTTGGCCGGGAACTACGAGCAGTACTTC. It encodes CASSLAGNYEQYF.

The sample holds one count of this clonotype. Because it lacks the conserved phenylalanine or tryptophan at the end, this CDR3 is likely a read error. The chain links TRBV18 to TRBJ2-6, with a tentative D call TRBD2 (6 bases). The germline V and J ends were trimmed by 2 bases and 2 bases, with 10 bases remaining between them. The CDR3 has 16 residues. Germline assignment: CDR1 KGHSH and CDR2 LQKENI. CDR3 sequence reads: CASSPGGGTGANVLTS. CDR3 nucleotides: TGTGCCAGCTCACCAGGGGGAGGAACTGGGGCCAACGTCCTGACTTCC.

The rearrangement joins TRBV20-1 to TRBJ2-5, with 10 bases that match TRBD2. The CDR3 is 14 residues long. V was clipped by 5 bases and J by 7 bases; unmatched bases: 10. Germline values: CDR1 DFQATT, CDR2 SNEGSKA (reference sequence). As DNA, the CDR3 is TGCAGTGCTCAACTAGCGGGGTCCGTGATGACCCAGTACTTC. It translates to CSAQLAGSVMTQYF.

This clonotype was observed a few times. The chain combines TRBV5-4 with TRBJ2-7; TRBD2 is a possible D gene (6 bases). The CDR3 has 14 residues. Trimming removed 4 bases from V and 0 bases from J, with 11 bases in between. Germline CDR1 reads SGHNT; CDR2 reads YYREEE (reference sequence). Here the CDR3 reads CASSNRDFSYEQYF. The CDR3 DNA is TGTGCCAGCAGCAACCGGGACTTCTCCTACGAGCAGTACTTC.

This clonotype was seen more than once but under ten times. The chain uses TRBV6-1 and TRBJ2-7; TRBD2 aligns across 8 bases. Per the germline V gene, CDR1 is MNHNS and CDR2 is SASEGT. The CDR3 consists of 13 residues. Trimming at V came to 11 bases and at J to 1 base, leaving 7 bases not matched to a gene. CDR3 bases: TGTGCCGTTCCGGGAGGGCCATCCTACGAGCAGTACTTC. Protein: CAVPGGPSYEQYF.

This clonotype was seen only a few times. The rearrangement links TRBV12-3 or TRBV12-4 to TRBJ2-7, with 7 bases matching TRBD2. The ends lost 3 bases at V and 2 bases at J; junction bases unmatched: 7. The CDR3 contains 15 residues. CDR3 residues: CASSFQASGAYEQYF. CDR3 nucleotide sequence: TGTGCCAGCAGTTTCCAGGCTAGCGGTGCCTACGAGCAGTACTTC.

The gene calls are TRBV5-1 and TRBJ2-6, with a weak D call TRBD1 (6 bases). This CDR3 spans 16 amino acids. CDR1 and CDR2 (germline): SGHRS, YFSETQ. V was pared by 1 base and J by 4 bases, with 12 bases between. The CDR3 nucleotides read TGCGCCAGCAGCTTGATTACAGGGAGCGGGGCCAACGTCCTGACTTTC. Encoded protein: CASSLITGSGANVLTF.

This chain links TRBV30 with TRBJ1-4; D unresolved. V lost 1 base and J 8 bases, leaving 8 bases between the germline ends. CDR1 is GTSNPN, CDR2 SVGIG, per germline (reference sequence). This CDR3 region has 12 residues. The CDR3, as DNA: TGTGCCTGGAGTGGAGCGGTCGAAAAACTGTTTTTT. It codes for CAWSGAVEKLFF.

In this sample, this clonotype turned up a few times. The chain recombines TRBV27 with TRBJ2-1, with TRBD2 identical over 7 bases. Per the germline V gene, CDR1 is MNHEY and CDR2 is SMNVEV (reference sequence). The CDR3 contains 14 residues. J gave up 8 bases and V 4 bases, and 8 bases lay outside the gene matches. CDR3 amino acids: CASSSGSSGDEQFF. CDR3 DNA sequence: TGTGCCAGCAGTTCAGGGTCTAGCGGCGATGAGCAGTTCTTC.

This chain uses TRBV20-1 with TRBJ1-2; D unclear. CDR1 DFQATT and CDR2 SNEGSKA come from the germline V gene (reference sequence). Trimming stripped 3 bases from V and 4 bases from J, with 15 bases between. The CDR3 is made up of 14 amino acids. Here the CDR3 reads CSASNPGVGYGYTF. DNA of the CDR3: TGCAGTGCTAGTAATCCGGGAGTCGGCTATGGCTACACCTTC.

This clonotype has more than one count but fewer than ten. The CDR3: CASSGGGSLNEQYF. DNA for the CDR3: TGTGCCAGCAGTGGGGGTGGGAGTCTGAACGAGCAGTACTTC. The chain combines TRBV2 with TRBJ2-7; a possible D gene is TRBD2 (5 bases). In germline, CDR1 is SNHLY, CDR2 FYNNEI. The CDR3 extends over 14 amino acids. Trimming cost V 4 bases and J 5 bases, with 15 bases left between them.

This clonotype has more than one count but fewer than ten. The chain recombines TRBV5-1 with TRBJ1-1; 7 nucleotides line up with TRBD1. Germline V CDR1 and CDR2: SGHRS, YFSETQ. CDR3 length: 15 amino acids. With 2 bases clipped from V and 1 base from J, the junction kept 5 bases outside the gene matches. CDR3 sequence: CASSLPGGTNTEAFF. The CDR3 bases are TGCGCCAGCAGCTTACCAGGGGGAACGAACACTGAAGCTTTCTTT. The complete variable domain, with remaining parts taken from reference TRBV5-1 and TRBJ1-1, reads KAGVTQTPRYLIKTRGQQVTLSCSPISGHRSVSWYQQTPGQGLQFLFEYFSETQRNKGNFPGRFSGRQFSNSRSEMNVSTLELGDSALYLCASSLPGGTNTEAFFGQGTRLTVV.

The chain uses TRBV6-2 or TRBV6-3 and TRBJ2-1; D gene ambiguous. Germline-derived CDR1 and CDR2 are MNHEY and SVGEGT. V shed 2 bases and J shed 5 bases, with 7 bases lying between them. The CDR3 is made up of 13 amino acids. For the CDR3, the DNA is TGTGCCAGCAGTTACAGGAGAAACAATGAGCAGTTCTTC. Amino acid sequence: CASSYRRNNEQFF.

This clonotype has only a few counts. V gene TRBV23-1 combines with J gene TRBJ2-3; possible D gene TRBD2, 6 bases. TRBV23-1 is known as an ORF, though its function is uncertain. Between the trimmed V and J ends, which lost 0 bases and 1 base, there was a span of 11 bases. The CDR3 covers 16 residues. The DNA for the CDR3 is TGCGCCAGCAGTCAATCCTCGTCGGGGGGCACAGATACGCAGTATTTT. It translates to CASSQSSSGGTDTQYF.

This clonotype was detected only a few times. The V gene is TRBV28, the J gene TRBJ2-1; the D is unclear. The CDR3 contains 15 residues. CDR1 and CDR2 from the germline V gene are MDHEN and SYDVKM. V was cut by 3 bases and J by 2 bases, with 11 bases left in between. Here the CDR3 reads CASSFPVLAYNEQFF. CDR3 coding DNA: TGTGCCAGCAGTTTCCCCGTGCTTGCCTACAATGAGCAGTTCTTC.